Below, 27 T cell receptor beta chains from the same sample are listed, as sequenced in a study of blood T cells in healthy people across ages. Primers used in a second PCR of about 7 to 12 cycles were a sample-barcoded 5' primer and a J-beta primer mix. In TCRdb, the 5' RACE reads were re-called with MiXCR into one record per CDR3 protein. Among hundreds of thousands of distinct CDR3 sequences listed, more than 25% were seen once. The sequenced sample consisted of blood. The receptors originated from a woman of 80 years or more in good health.

This clonotype was detected many times. This chain connects TRBV6-5 to TRBJ2-1; no clear D gene. CDR3 length: 14 amino acids. From germline, CDR1 is MNHEY and CDR2 SVGAGI. V was trimmed by 8 bases and J by 8 bases, leaving 19 bases between them. CDR3 DNA: TGTGCCAGCGTCGCGCCAGGACGGTCCGATGAGCAGTTCTTC. This sequence encodes CASVAPGRSDEQFF.

The chain has TRBV2 and TRBJ1-1; no clear D. CDR3 length: 12 residues. V was shortened by 6 bases and J by 6 bases, with 11 bases between the two germline ends. Per the germline V gene, CDR1 is SNHLY and CDR2 is FYNNEI. The CDR3 here is CASSLGGAEAFF. The CDR3 DNA reads as TGTGCCAGCAGCCTCGGCGGCGCTGAAGCTTTCTTT.

This clonotype has just a few counts. This chain joins TRBV20-1 and TRBJ1-5; TRBD1 agrees at 8 bases. Losses at the gene ends were 6 bases for V and 3 bases for J; bases not matched to a gene: 16. The CDR3 consists of 17 residues. The germline V gene encodes CDR1 DFQATT and CDR2 SNEGSKA (reference sequence). The CDR3 loop is CSAVPLAGGGINQPQHF. CDR3 bases: TGCAGTGCCGTCCCCCTGGCAGGGGGCGGAATCAATCAGCCCCAGCATTTT.

V gene TRBV7-2 combines with J gene TRBJ2-5, with 8 bases aligning to TRBD2. The DNA end is more similar to TRBJ2-7, so the J call may be wrong. Germline V gives CDR1 SGHTA, CDR2 FQGNSA. There are 16 residues in the CDR3. CDR3 coding DNA: TGTGCCAGCAGCTGGACTAGCCGGGGAACGATCTACGAGCAGTACTTC. Residues: CASSWTSRGTIYEQYF.

The chain combines TRBV7-2 with TRBJ2-7; 7 nucleotides match TRBD2. Germline V gene lookup returns CDR1 SGHTA and CDR2 FQGNSA. This CDR3 comprises 14 residues. V lost 5 bases, J lost 9 bases, and 13 bases stayed unmatched. Written as DNA, the CDR3 is TGTGCCAGCAGCCCCCCGGGACTAACGAGTACGCAGTACTTC. This translates into CASSPPGLTSTQYF.

This clonotype was found a few times. The chain has TRBV3-1 and TRBJ1-2; D may be TRBD1 (5 bases). CDR1 and CDR2 from the germline V gene are LGHDT and YNNKEL (reference sequence). This CDR3 is 15 amino acids long. Trimming left V 0 bases short and J 5 bases short, with 13 bases between. In DNA form, the CDR3 reads TGTGCCAGCAGCCAAGATCGGGGGAGAGGTTATGGCTACACCTTC. Amino acids: CASSQDRGRGYGYTF.

Comments on this clonotype: A much bigger clone sits one base away, suggesting this may be a read error. This chain joins TRBV20-1 and TRBJ2-5, with 12 positions matching TRBD2. The CDR3 extends over 15 amino acids. Per germline, CDR1 DFQATT and CDR2 SNEGSKA (reference sequence). With 0 bases clipped from V and 13 bases from J, the junction kept 12 bases outside the gene matches. The CDR3 DNA reads as TGCAGTGCTAGAGATCCCTCTGGACTAGCGGGGAGTCGGTACTTC. Its translation is CSARDPSGLAGSRYF.

The chain couples TRBV20-1 to TRBJ2-7, with 10 positions matching TRBD2. J lost 3 bases, V lost 0 bases, and 8 bases had no gene match. The CDR3 has 16 residues. Germline lookup yields CDR1 DFQATT and CDR2 SNEGSKA (reference sequence). The CDR3 here is CSARDLRGLANYEQYF. The CDR3 DNA sequence: TGCAGTGCTAGAGATCTCCGGGGACTAGCGAACTACGAGCAGTACTTC.

This clonotype came up a few times. The chain combines TRBV6-2 or TRBV6-3 with TRBJ2-5, with D possibly being TRBD2 (7 bases). The CDR3 contains 15 residues. The germline V gene has CDR1 MNHEY and CDR2 SVGEGT. Trimming pared 5 bases from V and 3 bases from J, leaving 16 bases between. For the CDR3, the DNA is TGTGCCAGCAGTACCAGTGGGAGGGGGGAAGAGACCCAGTACTTC. It codes for CASSTSGRGEETQYF.

The rearrangement links TRBV18 to TRBJ2-3, with TRBD2 matching 10 bases. The V gene's germline CDR1 is KGHSH and CDR2 LQKENI. This CDR3 region has 15 residues. V dropped 3 bases and J dropped 7; count of bases not matched to a gene: 7. The CDR3 reads CASSPLGTSDNTQYF. CDR3 bases: TGTGCCAGCTCACCGCTCGGGACTAGCGATAATACGCAGTATTTT.

The table lists this clonotype with many counts. One base away lies a much larger clone, so this may be a sequencing read error. V and J are TRBV5-5 and TRBJ2-6; a possible D gene is TRBD1 (5 bases). This CDR3 contains 14 residues. Germline V CDR1 and CDR2: SGHKS, YYEKEE (reference sequence). Here the CDR3 reads CASSLVSGANVRTF. The CDR3, as DNA: TGTGCCAGCAGTCTTGTCTCTGGGGCCAACGTCCGGACTTTC.

The table lists this clonotype with many counts. The gene calls are TRBV6-2 or TRBV6-3 and TRBJ1-5; D is possibly TRBD1 (6 bases). The germline gives CDR1 MNHEY, CDR2 SVGEGT. Trimming took off 5 bases at V and 3 bases at J, with 11 bases between the two ends. The CDR3 spans 14 residues. CDR3 protein: CASSTGHNNQPQHF. In DNA, the CDR3 is TGTGCCAGCAGTACGGGACATAACAATCAGCCCCAGCATTTT.

The J gene is TRBJ1-2, the V gene TRBV28; TRBD1 aligns across 7 bases. Germline lookup yields CDR1 MDHEN and CDR2 SYDVKM. The CDR3 consists of 15 residues. J was trimmed by 6 bases and V by 1 base; bases with no gene match: 8. The CDR3 loop is CASSLYGQGENGYTF. CDR3 nucleotides: TGTGCCAGCAGTTTATATGGTCAGGGGGAGAATGGCTACACCTTC.

The V call is TRBV24-1, the J call TRBJ1-5; D gene uncertain. Trimming took off 6 bases at V and 0 bases at J, with 5 bases between the two ends. The CDR3 has 13 residues. In germline, CDR1 is KGHDR, CDR2 SFDVKD. CDR3 region: CATSRHSNQPQHF. The CDR3, as DNA: TGTGCCACCAGTCGGCATAGCAATCAGCCCCAGCATTTT.

As DNA, the CDR3 is TGCAGTGCTCTGTGGCACGAAGGGACCCAGTACTTC. Translated, it gives CSALWHEGTQYF. The chain carries TRBV20-1 and TRBJ2-7, with unresolved D. The J call may be faulty, since TRBJ2-5 better matches the DNA end. The CDR3 is 12 residues long. CDR1 and CDR2 (germline): DFQATT, SNEGSKA (reference sequence).

This clonotype showed up many times. This chain links TRBV10-1 with TRBJ2-4; TRBD1 matches at 9 bases. This CDR3 has 15 residues. Germline CDR1 reads WNHNN; CDR2 reads SYGVQD (reference sequence). The trim removed 3 bases at V and 4 bases at J, leaving 4 bases unmatched. CDR3 protein: CASSDRTGVKNIQYF. The CDR3 DNA reads TGCGCCAGCAGTGACCGGACAGGGGTTAAAAACATTCAGTACTTC.

This clonotype has a count of ten or more. V usage is TRBV11-2 and J usage is TRBJ2-3; no clear D gene. The CDR3 runs to 15 residues. Germline assignment: CDR1 SGHAT and CDR2 FQNNGV. With 0 bases removed from V and 3 bases from J, the gap between germline ends came to 10 bases. In DNA, the CDR3 is TGTGCCAGCAGCTTAGATATGGGTAGTACAGATACGCAGTATTTT. Protein sequence: CASSLDMGSTDTQYF. Together with reference TRBV11-2 and TRBJ2-3, the CDR3 gives the full variable domain: EAGVAQSPRYKIIEKRQSVAFWCNPISGHATLYWYQQILGQGPKLLIQFQNNGVVDDSQLPKDRFSAERLKGVDSTLKIQPAKLEDSAVYLCASSLDMGSTDTQYFGPGTRLTVL.

Ten or more counts support this clonotype. The gene calls are TRBV20-1 and TRBJ1-1, with D uncertain. CDR1 is DFQATT and CDR2 is SNEGSKA in the germline V gene (reference sequence). The V gene lost 6 bases and the J gene lost 5 bases, with 19 bases spanning the gap. The CDR3 totals 14 residues. The CDR3 DNA reads as TGCAGTGCCGTAATAAGGGCGGCCGGTACTGAAGCTTTCTTT. This sequence encodes CSAVIRAAGTEAFF.

The sample holds many counts of this clonotype. A much larger clone is a single base away; this may be a read error. The CDR3 DNA reads as TGTGCCAGCAGCCAACAGGGGAATCAGCCCCAGCATTTT. This encodes CASSQQGNQPQHF. The chain has TRBV19 and TRBJ1-5; 7 bases are shared with TRBD1. In germline, CDR1 is LNHDA, CDR2 SQIVND (reference sequence). V trimming: 9 bases; J trimming: 4 bases; junction bases outside the gene matches: 6. This CDR3 has 13 residues.

This clonotype has just a few counts. CDR3 DNA sequence: TGTGCCAGCCGTGAGGGGACGGTGATGGTTGAGCAGTTCTTC. Translated, it gives CASREGTVMVEQFF. The chain links TRBV12-3 or TRBV12-4 to TRBJ2-1; D may match TRBD1 or TRBD2 (5 bases each). The CDR3 totals 14 residues. Trimming took off 8 bases at V and 9 bases at J, with 20 bases between the two ends.

This clonotype showed up many times. This chain connects TRBV3-1 to TRBJ2-5; 10 bases match TRBD2. The CDR3 extends over 14 amino acids. V lost 3 bases to trimming and J lost 3 bases; unmatched junction nucleotides: 1. Germline V CDR1 and CDR2: LGHDT, YNNKEL (reference sequence). The CDR3 region has the DNA TGTGCCAGCAGCCACCTAGCGGGAGAAGAGACCCAGTACTTC. Translation: CASSHLAGEETQYF.

This chain connects TRBV19 to TRBJ2-4; tentatively, D is TRBD1 (6 bases). The J call is in doubt because the DNA end fits TRBJ2-7 better. CDR1 and CDR2 (germline): LNHDA, SQIVND (reference sequence). The CDR3 has 14 residues. CDR3 residues: CASSTPGQTYEQYF. The CDR3 DNA reads as TGTGCCAGTAGTACCCCGGGACAAACCTACGAGCAGTACTTC.

This clonotype has ten or more counts. This chain connects TRBV20-1 to TRBJ2-5; TRBD2 agrees at 10 bases. The CDR3 is made up of 14 amino acids. Germline V gene lookup returns CDR1 DFQATT and CDR2 SNEGSKA (reference sequence). The V and J ends lost 6 bases and 5 bases, in that order; junction bases with no gene match: 9. CDR3 sequence reads: CSAISGGAGETQYF. The CDR3 nucleotides are TGCAGTGCCATAAGCGGGGGGGCAGGTGAGACCCAGTACTTC.

In its sample, this clonotype was seen many times. The rearrangement joins TRBV29-1 to TRBJ2-3, with D perhaps TRBD1 (6 bases). V lost 7 bases, J lost 3 bases, and 11 bases lay in between. The CDR3 extends over 12 amino acids. Per the germline V gene, CDR1 is SQVTM and CDR2 is ANQGSEA. This CDR3 is CSGGGGTDTQYF. The CDR3 DNA follows: TGCAGCGGTGGGGGCGGGACAGATACGCAGTATTTT.

At least ten counts were recorded for this clonotype. The gene calls are TRBV20-1 and TRBJ1-5; 8 nucleotides agree with TRBD1. Unmatched junction bases numbered 17, after V lost 1 base and J lost 0 bases. From germline, CDR1 is DFQATT and CDR2 SNEGSKA (reference sequence). CDR3 size: 20 residues. The CDR3 sequence: CSARGVRGQGGGYSNQPQHF. The DNA for the CDR3 is TGCAGTGCTAGAGGAGTCCGTGGACAGGGCGGGGGTTATAGCAATCAGCCCCAGCATTTT.

This clonotype was seen many times. The chain is built from TRBV12-3 or TRBV12-4 and TRBJ2-4, with D perhaps TRBD2 (5 bases). The CDR3 is 15 residues long. V lost 6 bases and J lost 7, with 19 bases in between. CDR3 loop: CASSQGSMTGNIQYF. Written as DNA, the CDR3 is TGTGCCAGCAGCCAAGGGTCAATGACGGGGAACATTCAGTACTTC.

This clonotype was recorded at least ten times. This chain connects TRBV12-3 or TRBV12-4 to TRBJ1-6; maybe TRBD1 (5 bases). This CDR3 has 13 residues. Trimming took 3 bases from V and 10 from J, leaving 10 bases between them. CDR3 sequence: CASSFRDGSPLHF. CDR3 sequence (DNA): TGTGCCAGCAGTTTTCGGGACGGCTCACCCCTCCACTTT.